These 30 T cell receptor beta chains were all obtained from the same sample, sequenced in a study of CD8+CD57+ T cells in acquired aplastic anemia. Patients included in sequencing had previously demonstrated CD8+CD57+ cell expansion by flow cytometry. CDR3 and TCR beta VDJ profiling relied on a genomic DNA template. TCRdb re-called the reads through MiXCR, storing one row per CDR3 protein. The sample records roughly 160,000 distinct CDR3 sequences, 70% to 75% being singletons. Sequencing was done on a sample of sorted CD4+, CD8+, or CD8+CD57+ T cells (not recorded which) from PBMCs. These TCRs come from a human donor with aplastic anemia.

J is TRBJ2-7 and V is TRBV12-3 or TRBV12-4; D perhaps matches TRBD1 (5 bases). V gave up 6 bases and J gave up 3 bases, with 18 bases separating them. The CDR3 runs to 15 residues. The CDR3 region has the DNA TGTGCCAGCAGATCTACAGGCGTGGGAATCTACGAGCAGTACTTC. As protein: CASRSTGVGIYEQYF.

J is TRBJ2-3 and V is TRBV7-3; 7 nucleotides line up with TRBD1. V trimming: 2 bases; J trimming: 2 bases; junction bases outside the gene matches: 7. Germline-derived CDR1 and CDR2 are SGHTA and FQGTGA. The CDR3 is made up of 16 amino acids. In nucleotides, the CDR3 is TGTGCCAGCAGCTTACCGAGGGGGCACCTCACAGATACGCAGTATTTT. It encodes CASSLPRGHLTDTQYF.

This chain uses TRBV4-2 with TRBJ1-2; D is ambiguous. CDR3 length equals 14 residues. V lost 6 bases to trimming and J lost 5 bases, with 16 bases between them. Germline CDR1 is LGHNA and CDR2 is YNFKEQ. This CDR3 reads CASRSWWRQYGYTF. The CDR3 DNA reads TGTGCCAGCAGATCCTGGTGGCGGCAATATGGCTACACCTTC.

The sample holds a few counts of this clonotype. The chain recombines TRBV19 with TRBJ2-3, with 10 nucleotides matching TRBD1. V lost 6 bases and J lost 6; bases outside the gene matches: 6. The V gene's germline CDR1 is LNHDA and CDR2 SQIVND (reference sequence). This CDR3 spans 14 amino acids. This chain's CDR3 is CASRLTGGADTQYF. CDR3 nucleotide sequence: TGTGCCAGTAGACTGACAGGGGGCGCTGATACGCAGTATTTT.

The chain has TRBV20-1 and TRBJ1-6; D call uncertain. V lost 5 bases, J lost 11 bases, and 10 bases lay in between. Germline V gene data show CDR1 as DFQATT and CDR2 as SNEGSKA (reference sequence). The CDR3 contains 11 residues. The CDR3 sequence: CSASQLAPLHF. The CDR3 nucleotides are TGCAGTGCTTCACAGCTGGCACCCCTCCACTTT.

On this clonotype: A much larger clone is a single base away; this may be a read error. The chain is built from TRBV6-4 and TRBJ2-2, with 9 bases aligning to TRBD1. Germline loops: CDR1 MRHNA, CDR2 SNTAGT. V shed 4 bases, J shed 3 bases, and the junction held 3 bases outside the gene matches. The CDR3 sequence is 15 residues long. The CDR3, as DNA: TGTGCCAGCAGTGCCAGGACAGGGGACACCGGGGAGCTGTTTTTT. Protein: CASSARTGDTGELFF.

The chain has TRBV6-1 and TRBJ1-3; weak D call: TRBD1 (5 bases). From germline, CDR1 is MNHNS and CDR2 SASEGT. CDR3 length: 11 amino acids. V was clipped by 6 bases and J by 15 bases, with 15 bases between them. CDR3 DNA sequence: TGTGCCAGCAGGAAGGGGTTCGATGGATATTTT. Its protein product is CASRKGFDGYF.

This chain joins TRBV5-8 and TRBJ1-2; the D is unclear. This CDR3 is built from 11 residues. CDR1 is SGHTS and CDR2 is YDEGEE in the germline V gene. Trimming pared 2 bases from V and 6 bases from J, leaving 5 bases between. The CDR3 DNA follows: TGTGCCAGCAGCTTAAGGGATGGCTACACCTTC. As protein: CASSLRDGYTF.

V is TRBV20-1 and J is TRBJ1-2; 7 bases are shared with TRBD1. The CDR3 runs 14 residues. V shed 1 base and J 1 base; nucleotides not matched to a gene: 3. Germline V gene sequence: CDR1 DFQATT, CDR2 SNEGSKA (reference sequence). The CDR3 region has the DNA TGCAGTGCTAGAGTGGGGGACAGTAACTATGGCTACACCTTC. The encoded protein is CSARVGDSNYGYTF.

V usage is TRBV15 and J usage is TRBJ2-1; 9 bases fit TRBD1. From germline, CDR1 is LNHNV and CDR2 YYDKDF (reference sequence). The CDR3 contains 16 residues. The junction had 7 bases not matched to a gene; V was cut back by 2 bases and J by 5 bases. This chain's CDR3 is CATSRPWTGVNNEQFF. The DNA of the CDR3 is TGTGCCACCAGCAGACCCTGGACAGGGGTGAACAATGAGCAGTTCTTC.

As concerns this clonotype: One end of the junction does not line up with germline, which may come from a read error. The chain links TRBV7-7 to TRBJ2-1; 10 bases fit TRBD2. This CDR3 is 16 amino acids long. Per the germline V gene, CDR1 is SSHAT and CDR2 is FNYEAQ (reference sequence). The chain's CDR3 is CASSPTGSGGSGEQFF. CDR3 sequence (DNA): TGTGCTAGCAGTCCAACGGGTAGCGGGGGGAGCGGTGAGCAGTTCTTC.

As to this clonotype: This sequence may be a read error, since a much larger clone differs from it by one base. The chain carries TRBV6-5 and TRBJ2-2; D gene uncertain. Trimming removed 2 bases at V and 10 bases at J, with 11 bases between. The CDR3 runs 13 residues. Germline V CDR1 and CDR2: MNHEY, SVGAGI. CDR3 region: CASSYESAAELFF. As DNA, the CDR3 is TGTGCCAGCAGTTACGAGTCGGCCGCGGAGCTGTTTTTT.

The J gene is TRBJ2-3, the V gene TRBV10-3; 9 bases line up with TRBD2. This CDR3 is 15 amino acids long. The germline V gene has CDR1 ENHRY and CDR2 SYGVKD. Trimming took 10 bases from V and 2 from J; bases not matched to a gene: 10. The CDR3 nucleotides are TGTGCCACCCAGTCCATAGCGGGGGCCACAGATACGCAGTATTTT. Translation: CATQSIAGATDTQYF.

This chain uses TRBV10-3 with TRBJ2-5, with D possibly being TRBD1 (7 bases). The CDR3 is 14 amino acids. Germline V gene data show CDR1 as ENHRY and CDR2 as SYGVKD. Trimming removed 10 bases from V and 5 bases from J, with 20 bases in between. DNA for the CDR3: TGTGCCACGCGTCTGGAGGGGGCGCGGGAGACCCAGTACTTC. It specifies CATRLEGARETQYF.

This clonotype has more than one count but fewer than ten. One base away lies a much larger clone, so this may be a sequencing read error. The rearrangement joins TRBV5-6 to TRBJ1-1, with D possibly matching TRBD1 (5 bases). V was cut by 3 bases and J by 0 bases, with 9 bases left in between. This CDR3 is 14 amino acids long. Germline CDR1 is SGHDT and CDR2 is YYEEEE. The CDR3 region is CASSSGLMNTEAFF. The CDR3 DNA reads TGTGCCAGCAGCTCGGGACTGATGAACACTGAAGCTTTCTTT.

This clonotype was seen a few times. The chain recombines TRBV7-6 with TRBJ2-3, with D hard to call. The CDR3 runs 13 residues. V gave up 5 bases and J gave up 2 bases, with 8 bases separating them. Germline lookup yields CDR1 SGHVS and CDR2 FNYEAQ. The CDR3: CASSAYYTDTQYF. DNA for the CDR3: TGTGCCAGCAGCGCATACTACACAGATACGCAGTATTTT.

V usage is TRBV9 and J usage is TRBJ2-5; the D gene is possibly TRBD2 (7 bases). CDR3 length: 15 amino acids. In germline, CDR1 is SGDLS, CDR2 YYNGEE. Trimming took off 1 base at V and 1 base at J, with 11 bases between the two ends. CDR3: CASSVRGAPQETQYF. The CDR3 nucleotides read TGTGCCAGCAGCGTACGGGGGGCCCCCCAAGAGACCCAGTACTTC.

This clonotype was seen once. V usage is TRBV7-9 and J usage is TRBJ1-5, with D possibly matching TRBD1 (5 bases). Germline CDR1 SEHNR, CDR2 FQNEAQ (reference sequence). This CDR3 has 17 amino acids. Trimming cost V 0 bases and J 2 bases, with 14 bases left between them. The CDR3 loop reads CASSLAGVARGNQPQHF. The CDR3 DNA reads TGTGCCAGCAGCTTAGCGGGGGTCGCCAGGGGCAATCAGCCCCAGCATTTT.

The chain has TRBV7-3 and TRBJ2-7; D possibly matches TRBD1 or TRBD2 (5 bases each). The length of the CDR3 is 14 residues. Germline-derived CDR1 and CDR2 are SGHTA and FQGTGA. Between the trimmed V and J ends, which lost 5 bases and 2 bases, there was a span of 13 bases. The DNA of the CDR3 is TGTGCCAGCAGCCAAGGGGACGAGACCTACGAGCAGTACGTC. Translated, it gives CASSQGDETYEQYV.

The chain links TRBV7-6 to TRBJ2-7; no reliable D call. The CDR3 totals 12 residues. CDR1 is SGHVS and CDR2 is FNYEAQ in the germline V gene. Trimming removed 3 bases from V and 7 bases from J, with 10 bases in between. CDR3 in amino acids: CASSFLDGEQYF. DNA for the CDR3: TGTGCCAGCAGCTTTCTGGACGGGGAGCAGTACTTC.

The chain employs TRBV2 and TRBJ1-1; D remains unclear. Deletions cut 9 bases from V and 0 bases from J, with 8 bases between. Germline V gene sequence: CDR1 SNHLY, CDR2 FYNNEI. The CDR3 runs 12 residues. In DNA form, the CDR3 reads TGTGCCAGTAGACGGATGAACACTGAAGCTTTCTTT. Amino acid sequence: CASRRMNTEAFF.

The rearrangement links TRBV20-1 to TRBJ2-7; TRBD1 aligns across 7 bases. This CDR3 has 14 amino acids. Germline V gives CDR1 DFQATT, CDR2 SNEGSKA (reference sequence). With 8 bases clipped from V and 2 bases from J, the junction kept 12 bases outside the gene matches. The CDR3 loop reads CSYSTGYGAYEQYV. CDR3 DNA sequence: TGCAGTTACTCGACAGGGTACGGAGCCTACGAGCAGTACGTC.

V and J are TRBV20-1 and TRBJ2-7, with 8 positions matching TRBD1. Germline trimming cut 5 bases from V and 6 bases from J; bases unmatched to any gene: 9. This CDR3 contains 13 residues. The germline gives CDR1 DFQATT, CDR2 SNEGSKA (reference sequence). The CDR3 DNA follows: TGCAGTGCTGGGACAGGCGGCGTGGGCGAGCAGTACTTC. Amino acid sequence: CSAGTGGVGEQYF.

This chain joins TRBV6-5 and TRBJ1-1; TRBD1 is a possible D gene (6 bases). This CDR3 region has 15 residues. V lost 6 bases to trimming and J lost 0 bases, with 14 bases between them. The V gene's germline CDR1 is MNHEY and CDR2 SVGAGI. The CDR3 is CASREGTTLNTEAFF. In DNA, the CDR3 is TGTGCCAGCAGGGAAGGGACAACCTTGAACACTGAAGCTTTCTTT.

This chain joins TRBV20-1 and TRBJ2-1; D gene uncertain. Trimming shortened V by 7 bases and J by 0 bases, and 10 bases separated the two germline ends. This CDR3 comprises 13 residues. CDR1 DFQATT and CDR2 SNEGSKA come from the germline V gene (reference sequence). CDR3 residues: CSEDSGSYNEQFF. The CDR3 region has the DNA TGCAGTGAGGATAGTGGCTCCTACAATGAGCAGTTCTTC.

The V gene is TRBV7-9, the J gene TRBJ2-5; 8 bases agree with TRBD2. V dropped 5 bases and J dropped 2; count of bases not matched to a gene: 7. The CDR3 loop spans 15 amino acids. Looked up from germline, CDR1 is SEHNR and CDR2 is FQNEAQ (reference sequence). The CDR3 sequence is CASSEILAVQETQYF. The CDR3 DNA reads TGTGCCAGCAGCGAGATACTAGCGGTACAAGAGACCCAGTACTTC. Drawing the rest from reference TRBV7-9 and TRBJ2-5, the complete variable domain is DTGVSQNPRHKITKRGQNVTFRCDPISEHNRLYWYRQTLGQGPEFLTYFQNEAQLEKSRLLSDRFSAERPKGSFSTLEIQRTEQGDSAMYLCASSEILAVQETQYFGPGTRLLVL.

The chain uses TRBV12-3 or TRBV12-4 and TRBJ2-5; D perhaps matches TRBD1 (6 bases). The germline V and J ends were trimmed by 4 bases and 3 bases, with 9 bases remaining between them. There are 13 residues in the CDR3. CDR3 in DNA: TGTGCCAGCAGTTATTGGACAGAAGAGACCCAGTACTTC. This sequence encodes CASSYWTEETQYF.

V is TRBV6-1 and J is TRBJ2-7, with 9 nucleotides matching TRBD1. V lost 2 bases, J lost 2 bases, and 4 bases stayed unmatched. The V gene's germline CDR1 is MNHNS and CDR2 SASEGT. CDR3 size: 15 residues. CDR3 nucleotides: TGTGCCAGCAGTGAATTGGGGACAGGGCCCTACGAGCAGTACTTC. This sequence encodes CASSELGTGPYEQYF.

Details on this clonotype: The junction shows a germline mismatch at one end, possibly a read error. The chain combines TRBV15 with TRBJ1-1; 10 bases agree with TRBD1. Looked up from germline, CDR1 is LNHNV and CDR2 is YYDKDF (reference sequence). The CDR3 is made up of 14 amino acids. The CDR3, as DNA: TGTGCCAGCAGCTGGACAGGGGGGGACACTGAAGCTTTCTTT. Translated: CASSWTGGDTEAFF.

The rearrangement links TRBV5-8 to TRBJ1-2, with D hard to call. Germline lookup yields CDR1 SGHTS and CDR2 YDEGEE. The CDR3 runs to 14 residues. The V gene lost 4 bases and the J gene lost 4 bases, with 14 bases spanning the gap. CDR3 nucleotide sequence: TGTGCCAGCAGCGCGCGTCTACAGAGCTATGGCTACACCTTC. Protein product: CASSARLQSYGYTF.